The T cell receptor (beta chain) described here comes from a study of blood T cells in healthy people across ages. General observations from the study: In long-lived donors, naive CD4+ cell counts and diversity exceeded those of aged donors.

The CDR3 extends over 14 amino acids. V was clipped by 2 bases and J by 8 bases, with 13 bases between them. The germline V gene encodes CDR1 LGHNA and CDR2 YNFKEQ. Together with a sample-barcoded 5' primer, a J-beta primer mix was included in a second PCR lasting roughly 7 to 11 cycles. TCRdb recomputed calls from the 5' RACE reads with MiXCR, one row per CDR3 protein. The repertoire includes just over 800,000 distinct CDR3 sequences, approximately 65% of them detected once, and approximately 30% sits in the top ten. Remarks on this clonotype: The antigen is unknown.

The chain recombines TRBV4-2 with TRBJ2-1, with a tentative D call TRBD1 (5 bases). Input material: blood. The receptor was derived from a man younger than 45 in good health. Written as DNA, the CDR3 is TGTGCCAGCAGCCAATTGGAAGGGGTCTATGAGCAGTTCTTC. This translates into CASSQLEGVYEQFF.